These 29 T cell receptor beta chains were all obtained from the same sample, sequenced in a study of T cells in Graves' hyperthyroidism and ophthalmopathy. There were TCR beta CDR3 regions amplified from RNA transcripts. Initially, a first-round RT-PCR of the TCR CDR3 employed the HTBI primer set. TCRdb analysed the multiplex PCR reads with MiXCR anew, one entry per CDR3 protein. Counted here are approximately 700,000 distinct CDR3 sequences, 15% to 20% occurring once; the ten biggest clones make up under 10%. The material sequenced was blood. The receptors derive from a man between 18 and 29 years old with Graves' hyperthyroidism.

This clonotype was counted ten times or more. The V gene is TRBV18, the J gene TRBJ1-5; D may be TRBD1 (5 bases). Germline V gives CDR1 KGHSH, CDR2 LQKENI. Trimming took 3 bases from V and 5 from J, leaving 11 bases between them. The CDR3 is 14 amino acids. The CDR3 region has the DNA TGTGCCAGCTCACCGGCGGGGGGTGATCAGCCCCAGCATTTT. Translating it yields CASSPAGGDQPQHF.

Ten or more counts support this clonotype. The chain joins TRBV7-8 to TRBJ2-7; D is perhaps TRBD1 (5 bases). Germline loops: CDR1 SGHVS, CDR2 FQNEAQ. Between the trimmed V and J ends, which lost 1 base and 0 bases, there was a span of 7 bases. The CDR3 is made up of 14 amino acids. The chain's CDR3 is CASSLEGLSYEQYF. CDR3 coding DNA: TGTGCCAGCAGCTTAGAGGGGCTCTCCTACGAGCAGTACTTC.

This chain joins TRBV20-1 and TRBJ2-2; 13 bases line up with TRBD2. CDR1 and CDR2 from the germline V gene are DFQATT and SNEGSKA (reference sequence). This CDR3 has 15 residues. Trimming at V came to 3 bases and at J to 6 bases, leaving 4 bases not matched to a gene. CDR3: CSASPTSGRSGELFF. CDR3 DNA: TGCAGTGCTAGTCCGACTAGCGGGAGGTCCGGGGAGCTGTTTTTT.

In this sample, this clonotype turned up many times. The chain is built from TRBV30 and TRBJ2-1; 7 bases align to TRBD2. Germline V gene sequence: CDR1 GTSNPN, CDR2 SVGIG (reference sequence). The CDR3 sequence is 14 residues long. The V segment lost 0 bases and the J segment 7 bases; nucleotides outside the gene matches: 6. For the CDR3, the DNA is TGTGCCTGGAGTGTGCAACTAGCGATAAATGAGCAGTTCTTC. Translating gives CAWSVQLAINEQFF.

This clonotype was detected ten times or more. The V gene is TRBV7-2, the J gene TRBJ1-1, with 8 bases lining up with TRBD1. The CDR3 covers 14 residues. Germline values: CDR1 SGHTA, CDR2 FQGNSA. V was clipped by 6 bases and J by 5 bases; unmatched bases: 8. CDR3 protein: CASSPGGGSTEAFF. The DNA of the CDR3 is TGTGCCAGCAGTCCAGGGGGCGGGAGTACTGAAGCTTTCTTT.

Many counts were recorded for this clonotype. The CDR3 sequence: CASSQLLNQPQHF. The CDR3 DNA follows: TGTGCCAGCAGCCAACTACTCAATCAGCCCCAGCATTTT. The genes are TRBV3-1 and TRBJ1-5; D is ambiguous. CDR1 is LGHDT and CDR2 is YNNKEL in the germline V gene (reference sequence). The length of the CDR3 is 13 residues. Trimming cost V 2 bases and J 3 bases, with 5 bases left between them.

This clonotype was seen ten or more times. The chain uses TRBV30 and TRBJ1-5; the match to TRBD1 covers 8 bases. Germline V gene lookup returns CDR1 GTSNPN and CDR2 SVGIG (reference sequence). V lost 3 bases to trimming and J lost 0 bases; unmatched junction nucleotides: 1. The CDR3 totals 14 residues. CDR3 sequence reads: CAWRQGGSNQPQHF. The CDR3 DNA reads as TGTGCCTGGAGACAGGGGGGTAGCAATCAGCCCCAGCATTTT.

In its sample, this clonotype was seen a few times. The chain carries TRBV6-1 and TRBJ1-6, with D perhaps TRBD1 (6 bases). Germline loops: CDR1 MNHNS, CDR2 SASEGT. This CDR3 contains 16 residues. CDR3 amino acids: CAHPGGPSSYNSPLHF. Written as DNA, the CDR3 is TGTGCGCACCCGGGGGGCCCGAGCTCCTATAATTCACCCCTCCACTTT.

The chain recombines TRBV9 with TRBJ1-5; no reliable D call. Trimming stripped 4 bases from V and 4 bases from J, with 12 bases between. Germline values: CDR1 SGDLS, CDR2 YYNGEE. This CDR3 region has 14 residues. As DNA, the CDR3 is TGTGCCAGCAGCCTAGACGGAAAGAATCAGCCCCAGCATTTT. Amino acids: CASSLDGKNQPQHF.

Concerning this clonotype: This may be a read error, as it is one base from a much larger clone. The chain couples TRBV30 to TRBJ2-7; tentative D call: TRBD2 (5 bases). Germline V gene data show CDR1 as GTSNPN and CDR2 as SVGIG (reference sequence). The CDR3 covers 14 residues. The CDR3 reads CAWGVRGPTYEQYF. The CDR3 DNA reads as TGTGCCTGGGGTGTACGAGGGCCGACCTACGAGCAGTACTTC.

About this clonotype itself: At one end, the junction sequence differs from germline, possibly due to a read error. The V gene is TRBV7-9, the J gene TRBJ2-7; a weak D match, TRBD2 (5 bases). The CDR3 covers 13 residues. Per the germline V gene, CDR1 is SEHNR and CDR2 is FQNEAQ (reference sequence). The DNA of the CDR3 is TGTGCCAGCAGCTTGAGCGGCTCCTACGGGCAGTACTTC. It specifies CASSLSGSYGQYF. Using reference TRBV7-9 and TRBJ2-7 for the parts outside the CDR3, the full variable domain is DTGVSQNPRHKITKRGQNVTFRCDPISEHNRLYWYRQTLGQGPEFLTYFQNEAQLEKSRLLSDRFSAERPKGSFSTLEIQRTEQGDSAMYLCASSLSGSYGQYFGPGTRLTVT.

This chain uses TRBV12-3 or TRBV12-4 with TRBJ1-5, with D uncertain. The CDR3 runs to 15 residues. Deletions cut 3 bases from V and 0 bases from J, with 9 bases between. In DNA, the CDR3 is TGTGCCAGCAGTTTCCCGGCCGTTAGCAATCAGCCCCAGCATTTT. Amino acids: CASSFPAVSNQPQHF.

This clonotype was detected ten times or more. The chain uses TRBV20-1 and TRBJ1-1, with D tentatively TRBD1 (6 bases). The length of the CDR3 is 15 residues. V dropped 5 bases and J dropped 1 base, with 17 bases sitting between them. Germline loops: CDR1 DFQATT, CDR2 SNEGSKA (reference sequence). The CDR3, as DNA: TGCAGTGCTGACGGCAAGGGGGGTTCGAACACTGAAGCTTTCTTT. It encodes CSADGKGGSNTEAFF.

The rearrangement links TRBV24-1 to TRBJ2-7, with D uncertain. Per germline, CDR1 KGHDR and CDR2 SFDVKD. The CDR3 loop spans 14 amino acids. The germline V and J ends were trimmed by 5 bases and 2 bases, with 12 bases remaining between them. CDR3 protein: CATSGDWAPYEQYF. CDR3 DNA sequence: TGTGCCACCAGTGGAGATTGGGCACCCTACGAGCAGTACTTC.

The table lists this clonotype with a few counts. The J gene is TRBJ2-1, the V gene TRBV12-3 or TRBV12-4, with TRBD2 matching over 12 bases. The CDR3 extends over 15 amino acids. V lost 2 bases, J lost 9 bases, and 5 bases stayed unmatched. The CDR3 nucleotides read TGTGCCAGCAGTTTATCGGGACTAGCGGGCACTGAGCAGTTCTTC. Its translation is CASSLSGLAGTEQFF.

The chain carries TRBV20-1 and TRBJ1-6; tentative D call: TRBD1 (5 bases). V was trimmed by 0 bases and J by 3 bases, leaving 12 bases between them. Germline V gene lookup returns CDR1 DFQATT and CDR2 SNEGSKA (reference sequence). The CDR3 loop spans 16 amino acids. Written as DNA, the CDR3 is TGCAGTGCTAGAGATAGGGGATCGGGCTATAATTCACCCCTCCACTTT. It translates to CSARDRGSGYNSPLHF.

V and J are TRBV7-2 and TRBJ2-1; TRBD1 agrees at 9 bases. V shed 5 bases and J 1 base; nucleotides not matched to a gene: 9. The CDR3 loop spans 17 amino acids. Germline lookup yields CDR1 SGHTA and CDR2 FQGNSA. The CDR3: CASSPDRGRGSYNEQFF. CDR3 DNA: TGTGCCAGCAGCCCGGACAGGGGAAGAGGGTCCTACAATGAGCAGTTCTTC.

In this sample, this clonotype turned up many times. V usage is TRBV30 and J usage is TRBJ2-7; no clear D. Germline CDR1 GTSNPN, CDR2 SVGIG (reference sequence). The V end lost 3 bases, the J end lost 0 bases, and 6 bases lay between the germline ends. The CDR3 is 12 amino acids. The CDR3 DNA sequence: TGTGCCTGGAGGGCCAGCTCCTACGAGCAGTACTTC. It codes for CAWRASSYEQYF.

The chain employs TRBV4-3 and TRBJ1-1; D gene uncertain. The CDR3 totals 18 residues. Trimming took off 0 bases at V and 0 bases at J, with 17 bases between the two ends. Germline V gene data show CDR1 as LGHNA and CDR2 as YSLEER. CDR3 coding DNA: TGCGCCAGCAGCCAAGAAGGCCGCCTGGGGAGCATGAACACTGAAGCTTTCTTT. It encodes CASSQEGRLGSMNTEAFF.

V is TRBV4-2 and J is TRBJ2-1; D tentatively fits TRBD1 or TRBD2 (5 bases each). The germline gives CDR1 LGHNA, CDR2 YNFKEQ. The V gene lost 0 bases and the J gene lost 2 bases, with 11 bases spanning the gap. The CDR3 is 16 residues long. The CDR3 region has the DNA TGTGCCAGCAGCCAAGATCGGGGCGGAGCCTACAATGAGCAGTTCTTC. Translating it yields CASSQDRGGAYNEQFF.

This chain uses TRBV29-1 with TRBJ1-2; D uncertain. Germline V gives CDR1 SQVTM, CDR2 ANQGSEA. The CDR3 has 10 amino acids. Trimming shortened V by 2 bases and J by 12 bases, and 10 bases separated the two germline ends. The chain's CDR3 is CSVEMDLHTF. DNA of the CDR3: TGCAGCGTTGAAATGGATCTGCACACCTTC.

The chain uses TRBV10-3 and TRBJ1-2; a possible D gene is TRBD1 (6 bases). There are 13 residues in the CDR3. V shed 2 bases and J shed 2 bases, with 6 bases lying between them. Germline assignment: CDR1 ENHRY and CDR2 SYGVKD. For the CDR3, the DNA is TGTGCCATCAGTGAGGGACAGAACTATGGCTACACCTTC. Amino acid sequence: CAISEGQNYGYTF.

This clonotype showed up just a few times. The chain uses TRBV20-1 and TRBJ2-7; 7 positions match TRBD1. Losses at the gene ends were 3 bases for V and 9 bases for J; bases not matched to a gene: 8. Germline loops: CDR1 DFQATT, CDR2 SNEGSKA (reference sequence). This CDR3 region has 12 residues. Here the CDR3 DNA reads TGCAGTGCTAGGCCTGGGACAGACGGGCAGTACTTC. Its protein is CSARPGTDGQYF.

J is TRBJ2-7 and V is TRBV20-1; a weak D match, TRBD1 (8 bases). Germline CDR1 and CDR2: DFQATT and SNEGSKA (reference sequence). V was pared by 5 bases and J by 1 base, with 15 bases between. This CDR3 has 14 amino acids. The CDR3 loop is CSAVQGGVSYEQYF. For the CDR3, the DNA is TGCAGTGCTGTACAGGGGGGGGTTTCCTACGAGCAGTACTTC.

Many counts were recorded for this clonotype. The gene calls are TRBV11-3 and TRBJ2-5; 12 nucleotides line up with TRBD1. The CDR3 runs 16 residues. V trimming: 5 bases; J trimming: 2 bases; junction bases outside the gene matches: 6. In germline, CDR1 is SGHNT, CDR2 YENEEA. CDR3 amino acids: CASSIGTGGPQETQYF. CDR3 nucleotides: TGTGCCAGCAGCATCGGGACAGGGGGCCCGCAAGAGACCCAGTACTTC. Using reference TRBV11-3 and TRBJ2-5 for the parts outside the CDR3, the full variable domain is EAGVVQSPRYKIIEKKQPVAFWCNPISGHNTLYWYLQNLGQGPELLIRYENEEAVDDSQLPKDRFSAERLKGVDSTLKIQPAELGDSAVYLCASSIGTGGPQETQYFGPGTRLLVL.

The V and J genes are TRBV11-1 and TRBJ1-6; 7 bases are a match to TRBD1. Germline CDR1 reads SGHAT; CDR2 reads FQDESV (reference sequence). This CDR3 has 16 residues. The ends lost 4 bases at V and 7 bases at J; junction bases unmatched: 10. In nucleotides, the CDR3 is TGTGCCAGCAGCTCCGCGGACAGGAGGGGAAATTCACCCCTCCACTTT. Amino acid sequence: CASSSADRRGNSPLHF.

This clonotype came up many times. The chain employs TRBV12-5 and TRBJ2-1; 7 bases are a match to TRBD2. CDR3 length equals 14 residues. From germline, CDR1 is LGHNT and CDR2 FRNRAP. The V segment lost 5 bases and the J segment 6 bases; nucleotides outside the gene matches: 7. The CDR3 bases are TGTGCTAGTGGTCCGGGACTATCCATCAATGAGCAGTTCTTC. Amino acid sequence: CASGPGLSINEQFF. Using reference TRBV12-5 and TRBJ2-1 for the parts outside the CDR3, the full variable domain is DARVTQTPRHKVTEMGQEVTMRCQPILGHNTVFWYRQTMMQGLELLAYFRNRAPLDDSGMPKDRFSAEMPDATLATLKIQPSEPRDSAVYFCASGPGLSINEQFFGPGTRLTVL.

The chain has TRBV5-5 and TRBJ1-1; the D gene is possibly TRBD1 (6 bases). The CDR3 totals 13 residues. CDR1 is SGHKS, CDR2 YYEKEE, per germline (reference sequence). V lost 2 bases to trimming and J lost 7 bases, with 12 bases between them. CDR3 nucleotides: TGTGCCAGCAGCTTTCAGGGGCCTATTGAAGCTTTCTTT. Translating it yields CASSFQGPIEAFF.

This clonotype came up many times. The germline gene is not matched at one end of the junction; a read error may be the cause. V gene TRBV3-1 combines with J gene TRBJ2-1; TRBD2 aligns across 10 bases. Germline values: CDR1 LGHDT, CDR2 YNNKEL (reference sequence). The CDR3 sequence is 19 residues long. CDR3 region: CASSQVIPSGSLSHNEQFF. The CDR3 DNA sequence: TGTGCCAGCAGCCAAGTCATCCCTAGCGGGAGCCTCTCCCACAATGAGCAGTTCTTC.